This record covers a single T cell receptor (beta chain). Its antigen is as yet unknown. This specimen comes from a study of T cell responses to AZD1222 COVID-19 vaccine. About the research overall: Investigators merged groups given second doses at roughly 4 or roughly 12 weeks. Broader study findings: Spike-specific TCRs gained breadth and depth after people received two AZD1222 doses.

Germline V gene data show CDR1 as KGHSH and CDR2 as LQKENI. CDR3 length: 13 amino acids. V trimming: 5 bases; J trimming: 9 bases; junction bases outside the gene matches: 7. The method was immunoSEQ multiplex PCR; TCRdb's version includes in-frame clones alone and lacks a portion of them. The table lists about 67,000 clones, approximately 81% of them singletons. The clonotype was recovered from an adult in good health. The chain recombines TRBV18 with TRBJ2-1; 7 bases are shared with TRBD1. Sequenced here: peripheral blood, sampled on day 0 of AZD1222 vaccination. In DNA, the CDR3 is TGTGCCAGCTCATCGACAGGGATTACTGAGCAGTTCTTC. Protein product: CASSSTGITEQFF.